Below are 20 T cell receptor beta chains sequenced from a single sample in a study of cytotoxic CD8 clonotypes in ibrutinib-treated CLL (dated by TCRdb to the early 2020s). Library preparation employed the immunoSEQ multiplex PCR assay. Not all clones reach the TCRdb copy of this immuneACCESS table, which keeps in-frame sequences only. Checked studies attribute under half of the gap to unresolved V genes and leave the rest unexplained. This sample has roughly 250,000 clones in its table, and roughly 74% of those were observed once. Of the sample, 15% to 19% is held by the ten largest clones. Reading the label with the study, this specimen's time point is: less than 30 months on ibrutinib. The source material was PBMCs, sampled after 24 months of ibrutinib treatment. The source of these receptors is a human donor with chronic lymphocytic leukemia.

The chain carries TRBV30 and TRBJ2-7; 8 bases align to TRBD1. This CDR3 spans 12 amino acids. The V gene's germline CDR1 is GTSNPN and CDR2 SVGIG (reference sequence). V gave up 5 bases and J gave up 5 bases; unmatched junction bases: 5. The CDR3 sequence: CAWDRGLHEQYF. CDR3 coding DNA: TGTGCCTGGGACAGGGGCTTGCACGAGCAGTACTTC. Variable domain in full (rest from reference TRBV30 and TRBJ2-7): SQTIHQWPATLVQPVGSPLSLECTVEGTSNPNLYWYRQAAGRGLQLLFYSVGIGQISSEVPQNLSASRPQDRQFILSSKKLLLSDSGFYLCAWDRGLHEQYFGPGTRLTVT.

V and J are TRBV6-5 and TRBJ2-3; D gene uncertain. Germline V lookup: CDR1 MNHEY, CDR2 SVGAGI. V was shortened by 2 bases and J by 1 base, with 7 bases between the two germline ends. This CDR3 is built from 14 residues. For the CDR3, the DNA is TGTGCCAGCAGTTACATCCCAGGCACAGATACGCAGTATTTT. Translating gives CASSYIPGTDTQYF.

The chain is built from TRBV5-6 and TRBJ1-5; weak D call: TRBD1 (6 bases). Between the trimmed V and J ends, which lost 2 bases and 2 bases, there was a span of 14 bases. The CDR3 is made up of 16 amino acids. Germline V CDR1 and CDR2: SGHDT, YYEEEE. Here the CDR3 DNA reads TGTGCCAGCAGCTTTTCGGGGGCCGACGGCAATCAGCCCCAGCATTTT. It translates to CASSFSGADGNQPQHF. The full variable domain, in which reference TRBV5-6 and TRBJ1-5 provide the parts outside the CDR3, is DAGVTQSPTHLIKTRGQQVTLRCSPKSGHDTVSWYQQALGQGPQFIFQYYEEEERQRGNFPDRFSGHQFPNYSSELNVNALLLGDSALYLCASSFSGADGNQPQHFGDGTRLSIL.

The chain uses TRBV6-5 and TRBJ2-1; D unresolved. V was pared by 6 bases and J by 7 bases, with 16 bases between. Germline CDR1 MNHEY, CDR2 SVGAGI. CDR3 length: 14 residues. The CDR3 nucleotides read TGTGCCAGCAGCCCAACCGGGCCCCTAAATGAGCAGTTCTTC. Its protein product is CASSPTGPLNEQFF.

This chain joins TRBV30 and TRBJ1-3; D possibly corresponds to TRBD1 (5 bases). This CDR3 is built from 15 residues. Germline loops: CDR1 GTSNPN, CDR2 SVGIG (reference sequence). The V end lost 4 bases, the J end lost 0 bases, and 13 bases lay between the germline ends. The CDR3 DNA follows: TGTGCCTGGAAGTCGGGGGGGTACTCTGGAAACACCATATATTTT. Its protein product is CAWKSGGYSGNTIYF.

This clone was recorded only once. This chain uses TRBV5-1 with TRBJ2-2; possibly TRBD1 or TRBD2 for D (5 bases each). The V end lost 9 bases, the J end lost 5 bases, and 14 bases lay between the germline ends. The CDR3 consists of 13 residues. The V gene's germline CDR1 is SGHRS and CDR2 YFSETQ. The DNA for the CDR3 is TGCGCCACCCGAGTGGGGGATACCGGGGAGCTGTTTTTT. Residues: CATRVGDTGELFF.

This clone has more than one count but fewer than ten. CDR3 DNA sequence: TGTGCCAGCAGAAGAACAGGGGAAGTAGGCGAGCAGTACTTC. It codes for CASRRTGEVGEQYF. V usage is TRBV27 and J usage is TRBJ2-7, with TRBD1 matching over 7 bases. Germline V gene data show CDR1 as MNHEY and CDR2 as SMNVEV (reference sequence). The CDR3 extends over 14 amino acids. With 6 bases clipped from V and 6 bases from J, the junction kept 11 bases outside the gene matches.

This clone was seen a few times. The rearrangement joins TRBV7-2 to TRBJ2-4, with unresolved D. The length of the CDR3 is 12 residues. In germline, CDR1 is SGHTA, CDR2 FQGNSA. V lost 1 base, J lost 8 bases, and 6 bases lay in between. This CDR3 is CASSLDWDIQYF. The CDR3 DNA follows: TGTGCCAGCAGCTTAGACTGGGACATTCAGTACTTC. Full variable domain (remainder filled in from reference TRBV7-2 and TRBJ2-4): GAGVSQSPSNKVTEKGKDVELRCDPISGHTALYWYRQSLGQGLEFLIYFQGNSAPDKSGLPSDRFSAERTGGSVSTLTIQRTQQEDSAVYLCASSLDWDIQYFGAGTRLSVL.

About this clone itself: Other DNA sequences in this sample translate to the same CDR3. The chain combines TRBV19 with TRBJ2-5, with a tentative D call TRBD2 (5 bases). CDR1 is LNHDA and CDR2 is SQIVND in the germline V gene (reference sequence). The ends were cut back, 1 base at V and 4 bases at J, with 10 bases in the middle. The CDR3 contains 14 residues. The CDR3 nucleotides are TGTGCCAGTAGTATAGGGCTAGCCGGAGAGACCCAGTACTTC. This encodes CASSIGLAGETQYF.

The rearrangement joins TRBV25-1 to TRBJ2-1; D remains unclear. This CDR3 spans 11 amino acids. Germline loops: CDR1 MGHDK, CDR2 SYGVNS. Trimming stripped 6 bases from V and 8 bases from J, with 8 bases between. The CDR3 region has the DNA TGTGCCAGCAGGGAGTATGATGAGCAGTTCTTC. Amino acid sequence: CASREYDEQFF.

The genes are TRBV15 and TRBJ2-7, with 8 bases fitting TRBD1. This CDR3 is built from 15 residues. The germline gives CDR1 LNHNV, CDR2 YYDKDF (reference sequence). V lost 3 bases, J lost 6 bases, and 10 bases stayed unmatched. The CDR3 reads CATSSTQDRVGEQYF. The DNA for the CDR3 is TGTGCCACCAGCAGTACCCAGGACAGGGTGGGCGAGCAGTACTTC.

This sequence joins TRBV11-2 and TRBJ1-1; D is unclear. The V end lost 5 bases, the J end lost 1 base, and 8 bases lay between the germline ends. This CDR3 is built from 13 residues. Germline values: CDR1 SGHAT, CDR2 FQNNGV. The CDR3 loop is CASSPDWNTEAFF. The CDR3 bases are TGTGCCAGCAGCCCGGACTGGAACACTGAAGCTTTCTTT.

This clone was picked up one time. The rearrangement uses TRBV9 and TRBJ2-1, with D tentatively TRBD2 (6 bases). V was trimmed by 7 bases and J by 8 bases, leaving 7 bases between them. In germline, CDR1 is SGDLS, CDR2 YYNGEE. The CDR3 consists of 10 residues. CDR3 coding DNA: TGTGCCAGCGGAGGGGATGAGCAGTTCTTC. Its translation is CASGGDEQFF.

This clone has a handful of counts. The V gene is TRBV4-2, the J gene TRBJ2-6, with D perhaps given as TRBD1 or TRBD2 (5 bases each). Germline CDR1 reads LGHNA; CDR2 reads YNFKEQ. This CDR3 region has 16 residues. The V and J ends lost 6 bases and 4 bases respectively, with 16 bases between them. The CDR3 sequence: CASSPGRDVGANVLTF. The CDR3 nucleotides read TGTGCCAGCAGTCCCGGCCGGGACGTCGGGGCCAACGTCCTGACTTTC.

The chain has TRBV6-5 and TRBJ1-1; D is uncertain. This CDR3 has 14 amino acids. Trimming took 6 bases from V and 0 from J, leaving 11 bases between them. The V gene's germline CDR1 is MNHEY and CDR2 SVGAGI. This CDR3 reads CASRRSHVNTEAFF. The DNA for the CDR3 is TGTGCCAGCAGGCGGTCTCACGTGAACACTGAAGCTTTCTTT.

The chain is built from TRBV12-5 and TRBJ1-2; D is unclear. V shed 8 bases and J shed 3 bases, with 10 bases lying between them. CDR1 and CDR2 from the germline V gene are LGHNT and FRNRAP. The length of the CDR3 is 12 residues. CDR3 loop: CASTRLDYGYTF. The CDR3 DNA follows: TGTGCTAGTACCCGTCTGGACTATGGCTACACCTTC.

This sequence joins TRBV28 and TRBJ2-7; D might be TRBD2 (6 bases). The CDR3 is 14 residues long. Trimming stripped 8 bases from V and 0 bases from J, with 14 bases between. Germline V gene sequence: CDR1 MDHEN, CDR2 SYDVKM. For the CDR3, the DNA is TGTGCCAGCCAGGTGGGGGGAGGCTCCTACGAGCAGTACTTC. Amino acids: CASQVGGGSYEQYF.

In its sample, this clone was seen a few times. The rearrangement links TRBV15 to TRBJ1-5; TRBD1 might be the D (6 bases). The CDR3 has 15 residues. V lost 0 bases and J 4 bases, leaving 10 bases between the germline ends. Per germline, CDR1 LNHNV and CDR2 YYDKDF (reference sequence). The CDR3 loop reads CATSRETTGNQPQHF. DNA for the CDR3: TGTGCCACCAGCAGAGAAACGACAGGAAATCAGCCCCAGCATTTT.

The chain combines TRBV14 with TRBJ2-5, with TRBD2 matching over 9 bases. Per the germline V gene, CDR1 is SGHDN and CDR2 is FVKESK. The ends lost 3 bases at V and 2 bases at J; junction bases unmatched: 4. CDR3 length: 15 amino acids. CDR3 sequence: CASSHPTSGQETQYF. CDR3 sequence (DNA): TGTGCCAGCAGCCATCCCACTAGCGGGCAAGAGACCCAGTACTTC.

This chain connects TRBV27 to TRBJ1-5, with D hard to call. Trimming left V 0 bases short and J 3 bases short, with 12 bases between. The V gene's germline CDR1 is MNHEY and CDR2 SMNVEV (reference sequence). The CDR3 length is 16 residues. The CDR3 nucleotides are TGTGCCAGCAGTTTATCGTTCAGTCTAGTCAATCAGCCCCAGCATTTT. Protein product: CASSLSFSLVNQPQHF.